Below are 11 T cell receptor beta chains sequenced from a single sample in a study of beta chain features in type 1 diabetes. Expressed TCRB transcripts were sequenced because the isolated RNA had all been reverse transcribed beforehand. Profiled with immunoSEQ multiplex PCR; TCRdb holds only in-frame clones, not every one. The sample holds about 470,000 clones, 30% seen once. The sample was naive CD4+ T cells from blood. These receptors came from a man aged 18 to 30 in good health.

The chain links TRBV18 to TRBJ1-3, with D possibly matching TRBD1 (5 bases). The V gene lost 3 bases and the J gene lost 0 bases, with 15 bases spanning the gap. The germline V gene has CDR1 KGHSH and CDR2 LQKENI. The CDR3 runs 17 residues. The CDR3 loop is CASSPSGRVISGNTIYF. CDR3 DNA sequence: TGTGCCAGCTCACCCTCCGGCAGGGTAATCTCTGGAAACACCATATATTTT.

The chain joins TRBV28 to TRBJ1-2; D possibly corresponds to TRBD1 (5 bases). Trimming took 5 bases from V and 8 from J, leaving 21 bases between them. Looked up from germline, CDR1 is MDHEN and CDR2 is SYDVKM. CDR3 length: 15 residues. Here the CDR3 DNA reads TGTGCCAGCAGTCCCATTGGGGGAACCAGAGCCGGCTACACCTTC. Amino acid sequence: CASSPIGGTRAGYTF.

This clone turned up a few times. The rearrangement joins TRBV10-3 to TRBJ1-5; TRBD1 matches 10 bases. V lost 6 bases, J lost 3 bases, and 2 bases stayed unmatched. The CDR3 contains 14 residues. Germline lookup yields CDR1 ENHRY and CDR2 SYGVKD. The CDR3 sequence: CAIRGTGDNQPQHF. For the CDR3, the DNA is TGTGCCATCAGGGGGACAGGGGACAATCAGCCCCAGCATTTT.

The chain uses TRBV7-2 and TRBJ2-6; D is undetermined. Trimming took 5 bases from V and 4 from J, leaving 9 bases between them. The germline gives CDR1 SGHTA, CDR2 FQGNSA. This CDR3 is built from 14 residues. The CDR3 DNA reads as TGTGCCAGCAGCCCGGAGAACGGGGCCAACGTCCTGACTTTC. It is translated as CASSPENGANVLTF.

This clone has more than one count but fewer than ten. The CDR3 loop reads CASSRTGFKEKLFF. The CDR3 region has the DNA TGTGCCAGCAGTCGGACAGGGTTTAAGGAAAAACTGTTTTTT. V is TRBV2 and J is TRBJ1-4, with 8 bases that match TRBD1. Germline lookup yields CDR1 SNHLY and CDR2 FYNNEI. V was pared by 5 bases and J by 8 bases, with 7 bases of the junction left unmatched. The CDR3 is made up of 14 amino acids.

This clone was counted a few times. The V call is TRBV15, the J call TRBJ1-5; D is possibly TRBD1 (5 bases). Between the trimmed V and J ends, which lost 5 bases and 1 base, there was a span of 12 bases. This CDR3 has 15 residues. Germline assignment: CDR1 LNHNV and CDR2 YYDKDF (reference sequence). This CDR3 reads CATSGPGTSNQPQHF. CDR3 bases: TGTGCCACCAGCGGACCCGGGACGAGCAATCAGCCCCAGCATTTT. Full variable domain (rest looked up from reference TRBV15 and TRBJ1-5): DAMVIQNPRYQVTQFGKPVTLSCSQTLNHNVMYWYQQKSSQAPKLLFHYYDKDFNNEADTPDNFQSRRPNTSFCFLDIRSPGLGDTAMYLCATSGPGTSNQPQHFGDGTRLSIL.

A few counts support this clone. This sequence joins TRBV5-4 and TRBJ2-3; 10 bases agree with TRBD1. Germline CDR1 SGHNT, CDR2 YYREEE (reference sequence). V trimming: 5 bases; J trimming: 1 base; junction bases outside the gene matches: 10. This CDR3 region has 17 residues. CDR3 in DNA: TGTGCCAGCAGGACGCGGGGACAGGGGATTGGCACAGATACGCAGTATTTT. Protein product: CASRTRGQGIGTDTQYF.

The rearrangement joins TRBV6-5 to TRBJ2-1; the match to TRBD2 covers 12 bases. Germline V CDR1 and CDR2: MNHEY, SVGAGI. The CDR3 has 15 amino acids. V was pared by 5 bases and J by 6 bases, with 5 bases of the junction left unmatched. CDR3 amino acids: CASSMTSGSTNEQFF. The DNA for the CDR3 is TGTGCCAGCAGTATGACTAGCGGGAGTACCAATGAGCAGTTCTTC.

The table lists this clone with a few counts. This chain links TRBV5-1 with TRBJ2-1; D is unclear. V was cut by 2 bases and J by 0 bases, with 9 bases left in between. Germline assignment: CDR1 SGHRS and CDR2 YFSETQ. The CDR3 loop spans 15 amino acids. CDR3 sequence: CASSLSVSSYNEQFF. DNA for the CDR3: TGCGCCAGCAGCTTAAGCGTCAGCTCCTACAATGAGCAGTTCTTC.

The sample holds a few counts of this clone. The sample contains more than one DNA sequence encoding this CDR3. The rearrangement links TRBV7-2 to TRBJ2-7; no clear D. Trimming pared 2 bases from V and 5 bases from J, leaving 4 bases between. The CDR3 covers 11 residues. Germline V lookup: CDR1 SGHTA, CDR2 FQGNSA. The CDR3 bases are TGTGCCAGCAGCTTACTGGACGAGCAGTACTTC. It is translated as CASSLLDEQYF.

The genes are TRBV7-3 and TRBJ2-3; 7 bases align to TRBD2. Germline loops: CDR1 SGHTA, CDR2 FQGTGA. V shed 2 bases, J shed 2 bases, and the junction held 1 base outside the gene matches. CDR3 size: 14 residues. The CDR3 here is CASSLRDYTDTQYF. CDR3 coding DNA: TGTGCCAGCAGCTTACGGGACTACACAGATACGCAGTATTTT.